The next 10 T cell receptor beta chains were all read from a single sample in a study of T cells in Graves' hyperthyroidism and ophthalmopathy (dated by TCRdb to 2018 to 2020). Library construction relied on multiplex PCR. The sequencer listed for this sample is Illumina HiSeq 2000. Amplification of TCR beta CDR3 regions was carried out from RNA transcripts. A first-round RT-PCR of the TCR CDR3 used the HTBI primer set with the Qiagen OneStep RT-PCR kit. The public reads were reanalyzed by TCRdb: fastp trimming at Q25, MiXCR alignment, in-frame beta chains only. CDR3 protein duplicates are merged, each entry listing the most common genes and DNA. This sample has 96,000 or so distinct CDR3 sequences in its table, and around 52% of those were observed once. The ten largest clones represent 25% to 30% of the sample. Source material: blood. The receptors come from a woman between 35 and 50 years old with Graves' hyperthyroidism.

This clonotype was detected once. The chain combines TRBV20-1 with TRBJ2-7; 13 positions agree with TRBD2. Germline V gene sequence: CDR1 DFQATT, CDR2 SNEGSKA (reference sequence). CDR3 length: 18 residues. Germline trimming cut 4 bases from V and 2 bases from J; bases unmatched to any gene: 14. The CDR3 coding sequence is TGCAGTGCTAACCTCGTAGGACTAGCGGGAGAGCCCCCCTACGAGCAGTACTTC. It translates to CSANLVGLAGEPPYEQYF.

This chain uses TRBV15 with TRBJ2-6; 10 positions match TRBD2. From germline, CDR1 is LNHNV and CDR2 YYDKDF (reference sequence). Trimming at V came to 0 bases and at J to 4 bases, leaving 9 bases not matched to a gene. The CDR3 runs to 19 residues. In DNA form, the CDR3 reads TGTGCCACCAGCAGAGATGGGCCTAGCGGGAGATCCGGGGCCAACGTCCTGACTTTC. Translated: CATSRDGPSGRSGANVLTF. The full variable domain, completed using reference TRBV15 and TRBJ2-6, is DAMVIQNPRYQVTQFGKPVTLSCSQTLNHNVMYWYQQKSSQAPKLLFHYYDKDFNNEADTPDNFQSRRPNTSFCFLDIRSPGLGDTAMYLCATSRDGPSGRSGANVLTFGAGSRLTVL.

V usage is TRBV20-1 and J usage is TRBJ1-2; D uncertain. Per germline, CDR1 DFQATT and CDR2 SNEGSKA (reference sequence). V was trimmed by 1 base and J by 12 bases, leaving 12 bases between them. The CDR3 extends over 11 amino acids. CDR3 bases: TGCAGTGCTAGAGGGTCGACTAGGAACACCTTC. It codes for CSARGSTRNTF.

Details on this clonotype: An end of the junction does not agree with germline; a read error may underlie this. The chain joins TRBV5-1 to TRBJ2-5, with 8 positions matching TRBD1. Germline assignment: CDR1 SGHRS and CDR2 YFSETQ. The CDR3 spans 15 residues. The CDR3 loop reads CASSLVPDRVHGQYF. The DNA for the CDR3 is TGCGCAAGCAGCTTGGTCCCGGACAGGGTCCACGGGCAGTACTTC. Full variable domain (outside the CDR3, taken from reference TRBV5-1 and TRBJ2-5): KAGVTQTPRYLIKTRGQQVTLSCSPISGHRSVSWYQQTPGQGLQFLFEYFSETQRNKGNFPGRFSGRQFSNSRSEMNVSTLELGDSALYLCASSLVPDRVHGQYFGPGTRLLVL.

In this sample, this clonotype turned up many times. The chain joins TRBV12-3 or TRBV12-4 to TRBJ1-5, with unresolved D. The CDR3 has 13 amino acids. Trimming took off 2 bases at V and 5 bases at J, with 7 bases between the two ends. This CDR3 reads CASSLLDHQPQHF. For the CDR3, the DNA is TGTGCCAGCAGTTTACTGGATCATCAGCCCCAGCATTTT.

This clonotype was found many times. V gene TRBV5-1 combines with J gene TRBJ2-5; 7 nucleotides agree with TRBD2. Germline V CDR1 and CDR2: SGHRS, YFSETQ. The CDR3 covers 14 residues. V gave up 7 bases and J gave up 5 bases; unmatched junction bases: 11. The CDR3 nucleotides read TGCGCCAGCCCCTGGGAGGGCCGACGGGAGACCCAGTACTTC. Protein: CASPWEGRRETQYF.

This clonotype occurred many times. The chain recombines TRBV20-1 with TRBJ1-5; D remains ambiguous. This CDR3 region has 14 residues. Germline V lookup: CDR1 DFQATT, CDR2 SNEGSKA (reference sequence). V was trimmed by 5 bases and J by 1 base, leaving 12 bases between them. The CDR3 sequence is CSAPGPESNQPQHF. CDR3 sequence (DNA): TGCAGTGCTCCAGGACCTGAAAGCAATCAGCCCCAGCATTTT.

This clonotype was detected a few times. The gene calls are TRBV29-1 and TRBJ1-2; TRBD1 is a possible D gene (6 bases). The length of the CDR3 is 10 residues. The V gene's germline CDR1 is SQVTM and CDR2 ANQGSEA. V was shortened by 6 bases and J by 10 bases, with 12 bases between the two germline ends. The CDR3 DNA reads as TGCAGCGTACAGGGCTTCGACTACACCTTC. This codes for CSVQGFDYTF.

The chain recombines TRBV10-3 with TRBJ2-7, with 8 nucleotides matching TRBD2. Trimming cost V 8 bases and J 6 bases; bases outside gene matches: 9. CDR3 size: 13 residues. Germline V gene sequence: CDR1 ENHRY, CDR2 SYGVKD. The CDR3 protein is CAIGQAGVSEQYF. The CDR3, as DNA: TGTGCCATCGGGCAAGCGGGAGTTTCCGAGCAGTACTTC.

This clonotype was seen a handful of times. The chain combines TRBV2 with TRBJ2-6, with 8 bases lining up with TRBD1. J gave up 4 bases and V 7 bases, and 9 bases lay outside the gene matches. The CDR3 has 16 amino acids. Germline V gene sequence: CDR1 SNHLY, CDR2 FYNNEI. CDR3 coding DNA: TGTGCCAGCACCCTCGACAGGGGATCCGGGGCCAACGTCCTGACTTTC. Translation gives CASTLDRGSGANVLTF.